Presented here are 16 T cell receptor beta chains from one specimen sequenced in a study of blood T cell repertoires in COVID-19. Clones were sequenced by immunoSEQ multiplex PCR, and TCRdb holds only the in-frame ones, with some missing. The table lists more than 300,000 clones, more than 85% of them singletons. Sequencing input: PBMCs or T cells enriched from blood (not recorded which). These receptors were collected from a woman in her 30s who had recovered from COVID-19.

This clone came up once. The chain combines TRBV18 with TRBJ2-3; no firm D call. CDR3 length: 12 amino acids. Germline loops: CDR1 KGHSH, CDR2 LQKENI. Trimming took 3 bases from V and 2 from J, leaving 3 bases between them. The CDR3 spells CASSPYTDTQYF. CDR3 DNA sequence: TGTGCCAGCTCACCTTACACAGATACGCAGTATTTT.

The chain has TRBV27 and TRBJ1-6, with D perhaps matching TRBD1 (6 bases). The CDR3 runs 16 residues. Trimming removed 6 bases from V and 0 bases from J, with 12 bases in between. Germline V gene data show CDR1 as MNHEY and CDR2 as SMNVEV (reference sequence). As DNA, the CDR3 is TGTGCCAGCAGACGGACAGCAAGCTCCTATAATTCACCCCTCCACTTT. This translates into CASRRTASSYNSPLHF.

This chain connects TRBV28 to TRBJ1-4; perhaps TRBD1 as D (5 bases). CDR3 length: 14 residues. V lost 4 bases to trimming and J lost 5 bases, with 11 bases between them. Germline V gene lookup returns CDR1 MDHEN and CDR2 SYDVKM. The CDR3 bases are TGTGCCAGCAGTTCCCGACAGATAAATGAAAAACTGTTTTTT. Amino acid sequence: CASSSRQINEKLFF.

CDR3 in amino acids: CASSIQEYSGANVLTF. The CDR3 DNA is TGTGCCAGCAGTATACAGGAGTACTCTGGGGCCAACGTCCTGACTTTC. J is TRBJ2-6 and V is TRBV28, with D possibly being TRBD1 (5 bases). Trimming shortened V by 5 bases and J by 0 bases, and 11 bases separated the two germline ends. The V gene's germline CDR1 is MDHEN and CDR2 SYDVKM. CDR3 size: 16 residues.

The chain recombines TRBV28 with TRBJ2-7; TRBD2 agrees at 11 bases. Germline loops: CDR1 MDHEN, CDR2 SYDVKM. This CDR3 spans 15 amino acids. J lost 0 bases, V lost 7 bases, and 5 bases had no gene match. In nucleotides, the CDR3 is TGTGCCAGCACCCCGACTAGCGGGGCCTCCTACGAGCAGTACTTC. Amino acids: CASTPTSGASYEQYF.

The chain employs TRBV28 and TRBJ1-6; D unresolved. The ends were cut back, 8 bases at V and 4 bases at J, with 15 bases in the middle. Per germline, CDR1 MDHEN and CDR2 SYDVKM. The length of the CDR3 is 15 residues. The DNA for the CDR3 is TGTGCCAGCGCCACGAGCGTGATTTATAATTCACCCCTCCACTTT. Translated, it gives CASATSVIYNSPLHF.

The chain has TRBV5-1 and TRBJ2-1; 7 bases agree with TRBD1. This CDR3 region has 13 residues. CDR1 and CDR2 from the germline V gene are SGHRS and YFSETQ. Germline trimming cut 4 bases from V and 6 bases from J; bases unmatched to any gene: 4. This CDR3 is CASSAEGANEQFF. The DNA of the CDR3 is TGCGCCAGCAGCGCCGAGGGGGCCAATGAGCAGTTCTTC.

The rearrangement uses TRBV3-1 (or the pseudogene TRBV3-2) and TRBJ1-2; possibly TRBD1 for D (5 bases). Germline CDR1 reads LGHDT; CDR2 reads YNNKEL (reference sequence). This CDR3 has 14 amino acids. Trimming removed 8 bases at V and 2 bases at J, with 15 bases between. CDR3 region: CASAIGASNYGYTF. In DNA form, the CDR3 reads TGTGCCAGCGCCATAGGGGCATCGAACTATGGCTACACCTTC.

This chain links TRBV28 with TRBJ1-6; TRBD1 matches at 7 bases. Germline CDR1 reads MDHEN; CDR2 reads SYDVKM. The CDR3 covers 17 residues. With 6 bases clipped from V and 4 bases from J, the junction kept 12 bases outside the gene matches. This CDR3 is CASRLTGRGSYNSPLHF. The CDR3 DNA reads as TGTGCCAGCAGGTTAACCGGCAGGGGGAGTTATAATTCACCCCTCCACTTT. Full variable domain (remainder filled in from reference TRBV28 and TRBJ1-6): DVKVTQSSRYLVKRTGEKVFLECVQDMDHENMFWYRQDPGLGLRLIYFSYDVKMKEKGDIPEGYSVSREKKERFSLILESASTNQTSMYLCASRLTGRGSYNSPLHFGNGTRLTVT.

The chain employs TRBV28 and TRBJ1-5; perhaps TRBD1 as D (5 bases). V was trimmed by 10 bases and J by 5 bases, leaving 12 bases between them. The CDR3 has 12 residues. Germline V gene data show CDR1 as MDHEN and CDR2 as SYDVKM. The CDR3 protein is CATSGVDQPQHF. The CDR3 nucleotides are TGTGCCACCTCGGGGGTGGATCAGCCCCAGCATTTT.

This clone occurred once. As DNA, the CDR3 is TGTGCCAGCACCCAGGGAGGACCGAACACTGAAGCTTTCTTT. The encoded protein is CASTQGGPNTEAFF. The chain carries TRBV28 and TRBJ1-1; D is possibly TRBD1 (5 bases). The CDR3 is 14 residues long. V gave up 7 bases and J gave up 1 base, with 13 bases separating them. Germline CDR1 MDHEN, CDR2 SYDVKM.

The chain recombines TRBV2 with TRBJ2-3; 7 bases map to TRBD1. Trimming took 7 bases from V and 4 from J; bases not matched to a gene: 5. This CDR3 region has 13 residues. The V gene's germline CDR1 is SNHLY and CDR2 FYNNEI. CDR3 sequence: CASIQGIPDTQYF. The CDR3 bases are TGTGCCAGCATACAGGGGATTCCAGATACGCAGTATTTT.

This clone appeared once. The V gene is TRBV24-1, the J gene TRBJ2-1; TRBD2 agrees at 9 bases. V trimming: 5 bases; J trimming: 2 bases; junction bases outside the gene matches: 6. This CDR3 has 16 residues. Germline CDR1 reads KGHDR; CDR2 reads SFDVKD. The CDR3 spells CATSGLAGETYNEQFF. As DNA, the CDR3 is TGTGCCACCAGTGGATTAGCGGGAGAGACCTACAATGAGCAGTTCTTC.

The rearrangement joins TRBV7-3 to TRBJ2-3; D may be TRBD1 (5 bases). The V end was cut by 4 bases, the J end by 6 bases, with 11 bases between. The germline V gene encodes CDR1 SGHTA and CDR2 FQGTGA. The CDR3 covers 13 residues. The CDR3 spells CASSWGLPDTQYF. The CDR3 coding sequence is TGTGCCAGCAGCTGGGGCCTCCCCGATACGCAGTATTTT. Drawing the rest from reference TRBV7-3 and TRBJ2-3, the complete variable domain is GAGVSQTPSNKVTEKGKYVELRCDPISGHTALYWYRQSLGQGPEFLIYFQGTGAADDSGLPNDRFFAVRPEGSVSTLKIQRTERGDSAVYLCASSWGLPDTQYFGPGTRLTVL.

The rearrangement links TRBV19 to TRBJ2-3, with 7 bases identical to TRBD2. Germline CDR1 and CDR2: LNHDA and SQIVND (reference sequence). Losses at the gene ends were 7 bases for V and 6 bases for J; bases not matched to a gene: 16. The length of the CDR3 is 16 residues. The CDR3 reads CASTRGLADSGDTQYF. The CDR3, as DNA: TGTGCCAGTACCAGAGGCCTAGCGGATTCGGGGGATACGCAGTATTTT.

This clone has just one count. The chain recombines TRBV15 with TRBJ2-5; maybe TRBD1 (6 bases). Germline lookup yields CDR1 LNHNV and CDR2 YYDKDF (reference sequence). V was cut by 3 bases and J by 0 bases, with 8 bases left in between. The CDR3 is made up of 14 amino acids. The CDR3 DNA sequence: TGTGCCACCAGCAGGGGGGACAACCAAGAGACCCAGTACTTC. The encoded protein is CATSRGDNQETQYF.